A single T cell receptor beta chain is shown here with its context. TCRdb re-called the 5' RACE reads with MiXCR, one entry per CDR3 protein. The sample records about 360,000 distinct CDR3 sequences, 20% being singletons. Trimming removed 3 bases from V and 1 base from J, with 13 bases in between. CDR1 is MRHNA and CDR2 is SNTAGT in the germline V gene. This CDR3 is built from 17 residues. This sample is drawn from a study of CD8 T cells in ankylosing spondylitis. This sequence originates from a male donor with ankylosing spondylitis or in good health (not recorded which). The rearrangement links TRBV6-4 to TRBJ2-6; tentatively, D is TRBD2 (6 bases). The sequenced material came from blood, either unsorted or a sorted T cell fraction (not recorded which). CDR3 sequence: CASSEGGSESGANVLTF. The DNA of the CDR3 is TGTGCCAGCAGTGAGGGGGGATCCGAATCTGGGGCCAACGTCCTGACTTTC.